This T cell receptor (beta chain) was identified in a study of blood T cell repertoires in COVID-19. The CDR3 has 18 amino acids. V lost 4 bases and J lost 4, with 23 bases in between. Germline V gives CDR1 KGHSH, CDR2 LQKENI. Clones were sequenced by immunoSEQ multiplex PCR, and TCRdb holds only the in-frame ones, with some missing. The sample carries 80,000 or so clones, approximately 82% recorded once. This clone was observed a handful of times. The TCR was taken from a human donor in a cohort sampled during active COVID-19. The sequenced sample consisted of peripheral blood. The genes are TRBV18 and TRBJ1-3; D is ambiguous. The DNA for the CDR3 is TGTGCCAGCTCACTACGAGGAGGGCTTTCCCTCTTAGGAAACACCATATATTTT. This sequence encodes CASSLRGGLSLLGNTIYF.